This TCR beta chain came from a study of cytomegalovirus exposure and HLA in healthy donors. Study background: Unique TCRs from HLA-typed donors, roughly 87 million of them, were held in an early data release.

As regards this clone: What it binds is not known.

Study-wide results and caveats: Later analysis placed DRB1 highest and HLA-C lowest in TCR association rates, which differed by HLA locus. The CMV antigen specificity of a few CMV-associated chains was confirmed through in vitro analysis.

Primers included in the PCR were 60 Vbeta and 13 Jbeta primers. Data came from immunoSEQ multiplex PCR; TCRdb stores just in-frame clones and leaves some out. The repertoire consists of about 250,000 clones, with about 66% occurring once and the leading ten covering 2% to 2.5%. V lost 3 bases, J lost 1 base, and 10 bases lay in between. The CDR3 has 15 amino acids. Germline CDR1 reads WSHSY; CDR2 reads SAAADI. The TCR comes from a female donor in good health and CMV-seronegative. The specimen sequenced was PBMCs. This rearrangement joins TRBV10-2 to TRBJ1-3; D not resolved. The CDR3 region is CASSDHAGSGNTIYF. The CDR3 DNA reads TGCGCCAGCAGTGATCATGCGGGGTCTGGAAACACCATATATTTT.